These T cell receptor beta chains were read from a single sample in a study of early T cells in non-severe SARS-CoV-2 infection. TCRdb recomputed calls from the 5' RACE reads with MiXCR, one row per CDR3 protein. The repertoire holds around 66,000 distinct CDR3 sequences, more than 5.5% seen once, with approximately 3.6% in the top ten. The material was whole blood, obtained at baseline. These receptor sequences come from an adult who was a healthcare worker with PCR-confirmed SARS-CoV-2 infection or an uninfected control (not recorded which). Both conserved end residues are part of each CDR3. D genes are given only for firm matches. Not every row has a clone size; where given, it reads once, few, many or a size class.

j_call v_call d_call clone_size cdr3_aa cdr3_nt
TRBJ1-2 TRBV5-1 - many CASSSGYGYGYTF TGCGCCAGCAGCTCCGGATACGGTTATGGCTACACCTTC
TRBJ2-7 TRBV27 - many CASSFDVGSYEQYF TGTGCCAGCAGTTTCGATGTGGGTTCCTACGAGCAGTACTTC
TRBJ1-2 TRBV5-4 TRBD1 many CASSRSRGTGANYGYTF TGTGCCAGCAGCCGTTCGAGAGGGACAGGGGCCAACTATGGCTACACCTTC
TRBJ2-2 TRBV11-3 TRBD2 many CASSQRLAGGPDTTGELFF TGTGCCAGCAGCCAACGGCTAGCGGGAGGGCCGGATACGACCGGGGAGCTGTTTTTT
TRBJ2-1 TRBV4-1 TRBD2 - CASSQEEFPRLAGPNNSHNEQFF TGCGCCAGCAGCCAAGAAGAGTTTCCTAGACTAGCGGGACCTAATAACTCACACAATGAGCAGTTCTTC
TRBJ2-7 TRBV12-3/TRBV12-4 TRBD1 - CASTPGTDGDEQYF TGTGCCAGCACCCCCGGGACAGATGGAGACGAGCAGTACTTC
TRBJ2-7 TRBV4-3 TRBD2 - CASSHPGLAGGDEQYF TGCGCCAGCAGCCATCCAGGACTAGCGGGAGGGGACGAGCAGTACTTC
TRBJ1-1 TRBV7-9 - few CASSLGGTGQAEAFF TGTGCCAGCAGCTTAGGTGGCACAGGGCAGGCTGAAGCTTTCTTT
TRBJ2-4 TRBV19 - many CASSTSPATDQNIQYF TGTGCCAGTTCTACGTCCCCGGCGACAGACCAAAACATTCAGTACTTC
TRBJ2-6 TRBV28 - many CASSLSFSGANVLTF TGTGCCAGCAGTTTATCCTTCTCTGGGGCCAACGTCCTGACTTTC
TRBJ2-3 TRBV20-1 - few CSAGERGGRGTDTQYF TGCAGTGCCGGCGAGAGGGGGGGCAGGGGCACAGATACGCAGTATTTT
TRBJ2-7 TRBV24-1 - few CATSDPEGDEQYF TGTGCCACCAGTGACCCGGAGGGGGACGAGCAGTACTTC
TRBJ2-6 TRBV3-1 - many CASSPISGANVLTF TGTGCCAGCAGTCCGATATCTGGGGCCAACGTCCTGACTTTC
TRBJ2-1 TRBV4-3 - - CASSQDRGGSPYNEQFF TGCGCCAGCAGCCAAGATCGTGGCGGGTCACCCTACAATGAGCAGTTCTTC
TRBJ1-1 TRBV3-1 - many CASSPPGTWTEAFF TGTGCCAGCAGCCCTCCGGGAACTTGGACTGAAGCTTTCTTT
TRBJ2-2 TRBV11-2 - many CASSLVQGPTGELFF TGTGCCAGCAGCTTAGTTCAGGGGCCAACCGGGGAGCTGTTTTTT
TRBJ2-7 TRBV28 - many CASTQPAGPYEQYF TGTGCCAGCACCCAGCCGGCCGGACCCTACGAGCAGTACTTC
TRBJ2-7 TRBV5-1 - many CASSLEGVTAYEQYF TGCGCCAGCAGCTTGGAGGGGGTGACTGCCTACGAGCAGTACTTC
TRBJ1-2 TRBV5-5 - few CASSLVAASNYGYTF TGTGCCAGCAGCTTGGTGGCAGCCTCTAACTATGGCTACACCTTC
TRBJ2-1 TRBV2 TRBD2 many CASSEKSSGAGEQFF TGTGCCAGCAGTGAAAAATCTAGCGGGGCGGGAGAGCAGTTCTTC
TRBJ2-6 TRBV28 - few CASSLISGANVLTF TGTGCCAGCAGTTTGATCTCTGGGGCCAACGTCCTGACTTTC
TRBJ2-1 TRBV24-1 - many CATSGVEGDEQFF TGTGCCACCAGTGGGGTCGAGGGGGATGAGCAGTTCTTC
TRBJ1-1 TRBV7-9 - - CASSSSGALNTEAFF TGTGCCAGCAGTTCTTCAGGGGCTTTGAACACTGAAGCTTTCTTT
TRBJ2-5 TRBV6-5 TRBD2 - CASSGTRTFSRETQYF TGTGCCAGCAGTGGGACTAGGACTTTTTCGCGAGAGACCCAGTACTTC
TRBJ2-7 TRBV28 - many CASSLEWGGAFEQYF TGTGCCAGCAGTTTAGAGTGGGGGGGCGCCTTCGAGCAGTACTTC
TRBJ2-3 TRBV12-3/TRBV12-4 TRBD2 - CASTNSGSTDTQYF TGTGCCAGCACCAATAGCGGGAGCACAGATACGCAGTATTTT
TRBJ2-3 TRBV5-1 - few CASSLGQASTDTQYF TGCGCCAGCAGCTTGGGTCAGGCGAGCACAGATACGCAGTATTTT
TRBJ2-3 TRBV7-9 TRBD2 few CASSSRLQLAGVSDTQYF TGTGCCAGCAGCTCACGACTTCAACTAGCGGGAGTTTCAGATACGCAGTATTTT
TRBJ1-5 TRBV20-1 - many CSAFSYGAGNQPQHF TGCAGTGCTTTTTCATACGGGGCGGGCAATCAGCCCCAGCATTTT
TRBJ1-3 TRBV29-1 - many CSVAVSSGNTIYF TGCAGCGTTGCCGTGAGCTCTGGAAACACCATATATTTT
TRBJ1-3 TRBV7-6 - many CASSLSGNSGNTIYF TGTGCCAGCAGCTTGTCGGGGAACTCTGGAAACACCATATATTTT
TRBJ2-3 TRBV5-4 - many CASSNTLDVEADTQYF TGTGCCAGCAGCAACACACTAGACGTGGAGGCAGATACGCAGTATTTT
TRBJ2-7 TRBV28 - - CASTMGIEQYF TGTGCCAGCACCATGGGCATCGAGCAGTACTTC
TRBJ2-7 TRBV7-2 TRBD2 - CASSQQGLEANEQYF TGTGCCAGCAGCCAACAGGGACTAGAGGCGAACGAGCAGTACTTC
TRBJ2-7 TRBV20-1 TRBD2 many CSARLAGARILYEQYF TGCAGTGCTAGACTAGCGGGAGCCAGGATTTTGTACGAGCAGTACTTC
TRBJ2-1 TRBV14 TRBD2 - CASSPSGRPWNEQFF TGTGCCAGCAGCCCCAGCGGGAGGCCCTGGAATGAGCAGTTCTTC